This T cell receptor (beta chain) was obtained from a study of T-cell memory formation after mild COVID-19 (dated by TCRdb to 2020 to 2023). As for the study more broadly: Most TCR sequence clusters were specific to one of the two donors. In a couple of donors, T-cell clones that expanded and contracted after mild COVID-19 were followed by sequencing TCRalpha and TCRbeta repertoires longitudinally. Two young, previously healthy adult volunteers, one female and one male, were included in the cohort. The investigation overall reported the following: Some responding clones were detected in pre-infection memory, suggesting pre-existing cross-reactive memory T cells joined the SARS-CoV-2 response. From day 15 to 85, contracting clones showed balanced CD4/CD8 phenotypes, whereas a second wave of clones that expanded from day 15 to 37 leaned towards CD4+. Whether the second-wave clones peaking on day 37 were SARS-CoV-2 specific was not confirmed. Contracting CD4+ clones were found mainly in CM and EM memory subsets, while CD8+ clones were enriched in EMRA. Only a couple of mild cases were covered by the study, and larger cohorts that include severe cases with pre-infection samples were considered necessary.

Sequenced on an Illumina NovaSeq 6000. TCRalpha and TCRbeta cDNA libraries were built by 5'RACE with constant-segment primers, adding sample barcodes and unique molecular identifiers. Trizol reagent was used to extract RNA from every sample. Amplification of the libraries took two PCR steps, and the second step added a second sample barcode plus Illumina TruSeq adapters. Sequencing of libraries was performed on an Illumina NovaSeq with 2 x 150 bp paired-end reads. The published analysis was carried out like this. Reads were demultiplexed and collapsed into UMI-guided consensus sequences with migec v1.2.7. Using mixcr v2.1.11, UMI consensuses were aligned to TRA and TRB V and J templates and then assembled into clonotypes. A clonotype was counted as expanded or contracted only when both edgeR and NoisET called the clonotype significant, with the noise models trained on biological replicates. For edgeR calls, the thresholds were a false discovery rate-adjusted p below 0.01 and a log2 fold-change of 1. As an exploratory analysis of dynamics, max-normalized trajectories of the 1000 most abundant clonotypes were examined by PCA with hierarchical clustering. Each responding clone was given a CD4 or CD8 phenotype based on the CD4+ and CD8+ repertoires, which had been sequenced separately. TCRdb itself trimmed the public reads at Q25 with fastp, ran MiXCR and retained productive beta chains. Each record represents a unique CDR3 protein, reported with the most common genes and DNA among its rows. The V and J calls shown here were made by TCRdb, not taken from the authors' results. The sample contains 300,000 to 400,000 distinct CDR3 sequences, around 15% of them found a single time. The top ten clones comprise 20% to 25% of the sample.

The CDR3 numbers 15 residues from cysteine through phenylalanine. Only CDR3 DNA remains: 45 bases, in frame from the first base. The germline V and J ends show losses of 4 bases and 4 bases respectively, and no gene match explains 6 bases of the junction. As regards this clonotype: The antigen it binds to is not known. Per-base qualities were not stored, and no clone one base away is much larger.

Ficoll-Paque density gradient centrifugation was used to isolate PBMCs. The receptor comes from a young man who had mild COVID-19 (a few samples of this study predate the infection). The sample titles of this study are shuffled in the database, so cell type and time point are left out; the donor was told from shared clones. This chain joins TRBV12-3 or TRBV12-4 to TRBJ1-5, with 8 central nucleotides matching TRBD1. Sequences were obtained from PBMCs or a T cell subset sorted from them (not recorded which). The CDR3 protein: CASSWGRQGNQPQHF. The DNA sequence follows: TGTGCCAGCAGTTGGGGGAGACAGGGGAATCAGCCCCAGCATTTT.